This T cell receptor (beta chain) was captured in a study of T cell repertoires in cytomegalovirus infection. Study details: Public TCR beta signature analysis indicated the presence of both CMV infection and matching HLA type.

TCRdb reprocessed the reads via MiXCR and lists one record per CDR3 protein. The data hold about a million distinct CDR3 sequences, with roughly 30% observed a single time. This clonotype was detected only a few times. The antigen is undetermined. The clonotype comes from a human donor in good health (CMV status not recorded). Some clones in this sample may be carry-over from other donors' samples. The material was cultured CD8+ T cells from PBMCs, obtained from culture after CMV antigen stimulation.

The CDR3 region is CASSPPLLNTEAFF. As DNA, the CDR3 is TGTGCCAGCAGCCCCCCGTTGCTAAACACTGAAGCTTTCTTT. The genes are TRBV5-6 and TRBJ1-1; D call uncertain. Trimming took off 4 bases at V and 2 bases at J, with 12 bases between the two ends. Per the germline V gene, CDR1 is SGHDT and CDR2 is YYEEEE. The length of the CDR3 is 14 residues.